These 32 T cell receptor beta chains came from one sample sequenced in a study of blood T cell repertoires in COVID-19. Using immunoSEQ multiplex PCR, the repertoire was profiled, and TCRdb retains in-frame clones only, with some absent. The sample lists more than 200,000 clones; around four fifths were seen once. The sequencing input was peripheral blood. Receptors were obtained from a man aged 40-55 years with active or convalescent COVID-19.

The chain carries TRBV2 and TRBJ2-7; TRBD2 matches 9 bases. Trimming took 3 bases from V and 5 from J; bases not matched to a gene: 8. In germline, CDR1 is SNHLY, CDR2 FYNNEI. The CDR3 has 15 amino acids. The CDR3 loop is CASSEFVTSGHEQYF. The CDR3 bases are TGTGCCAGCAGTGAGTTTGTGACTAGCGGCCACGAGCAGTACTTC.

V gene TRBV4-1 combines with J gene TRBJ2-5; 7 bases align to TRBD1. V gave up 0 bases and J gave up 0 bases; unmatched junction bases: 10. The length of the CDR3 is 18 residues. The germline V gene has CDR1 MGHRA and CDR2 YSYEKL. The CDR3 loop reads CASSQDLTGQVYQETQYF. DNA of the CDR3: TGCGCCAGCAGCCAAGATTTAACCGGACAGGTCTACCAAGAGACCCAGTACTTC.

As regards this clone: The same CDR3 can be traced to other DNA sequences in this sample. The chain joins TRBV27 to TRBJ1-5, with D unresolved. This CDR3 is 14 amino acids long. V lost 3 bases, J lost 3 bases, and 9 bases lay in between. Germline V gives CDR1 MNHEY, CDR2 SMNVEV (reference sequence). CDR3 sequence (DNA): TGTGCCAGCAGTTTTCGGGAATCCAATCAGCCCCAGCATTTT. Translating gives CASSFRESNQPQHF.

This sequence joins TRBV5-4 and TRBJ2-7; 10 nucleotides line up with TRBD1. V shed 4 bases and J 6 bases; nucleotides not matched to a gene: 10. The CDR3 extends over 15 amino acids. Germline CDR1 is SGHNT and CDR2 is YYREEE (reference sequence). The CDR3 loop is CASSITGTGDFEQYF. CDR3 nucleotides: TGTGCCAGCAGCATCACCGGGACAGGGGACTTCGAGCAGTACTTC.

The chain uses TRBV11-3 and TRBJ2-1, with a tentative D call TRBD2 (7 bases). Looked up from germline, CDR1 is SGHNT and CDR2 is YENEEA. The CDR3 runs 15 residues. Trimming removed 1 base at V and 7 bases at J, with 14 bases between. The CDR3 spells CASSLVGGPGNEQFF. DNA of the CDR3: TGTGCCAGCAGCTTAGTCGGGGGGCCGGGAAATGAGCAGTTCTTC. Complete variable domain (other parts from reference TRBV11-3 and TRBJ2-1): EAGVVQSPRYKIIEKKQPVAFWCNPISGHNTLYWYLQNLGQGPELLIRYENEEAVDDSQLPKDRFSAERLKGVDSTLKIQPAELGDSAVYLCASSLVGGPGNEQFFGPGTRLTVL.

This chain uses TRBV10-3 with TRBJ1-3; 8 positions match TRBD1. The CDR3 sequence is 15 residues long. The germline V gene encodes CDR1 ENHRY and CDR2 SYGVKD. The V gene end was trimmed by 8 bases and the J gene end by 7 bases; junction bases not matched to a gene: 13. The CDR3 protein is CAIGQDRAEGNTIYF. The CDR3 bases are TGTGCCATCGGACAGGACAGGGCAGAAGGGAACACCATATATTTT.

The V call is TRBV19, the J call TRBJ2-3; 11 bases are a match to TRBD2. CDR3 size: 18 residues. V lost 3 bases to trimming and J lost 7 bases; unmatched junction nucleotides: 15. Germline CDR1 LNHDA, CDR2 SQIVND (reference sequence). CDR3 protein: CASSMSLISSGGRNTQYF. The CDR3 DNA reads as TGTGCCAGTAGTATGTCCCTTATTTCTAGCGGGGGGAGGAATACGCAGTATTTT.

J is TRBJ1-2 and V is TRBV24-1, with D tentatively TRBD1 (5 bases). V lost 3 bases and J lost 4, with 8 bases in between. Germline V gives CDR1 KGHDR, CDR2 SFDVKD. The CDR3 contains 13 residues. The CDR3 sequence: CATSDVTVYGYTF. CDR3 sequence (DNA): TGTGCCACCAGTGATGTGACAGTCTATGGCTACACCTTC.

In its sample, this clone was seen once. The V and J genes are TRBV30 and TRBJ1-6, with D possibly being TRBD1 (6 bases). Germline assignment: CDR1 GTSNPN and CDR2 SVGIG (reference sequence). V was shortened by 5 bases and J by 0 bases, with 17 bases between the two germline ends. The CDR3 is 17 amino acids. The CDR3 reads CAWRTAGSSSYNSPLHF. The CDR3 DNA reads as TGTGCCTGGCGGACAGCAGGATCCAGCTCCTATAATTCACCCCTCCACTTT.

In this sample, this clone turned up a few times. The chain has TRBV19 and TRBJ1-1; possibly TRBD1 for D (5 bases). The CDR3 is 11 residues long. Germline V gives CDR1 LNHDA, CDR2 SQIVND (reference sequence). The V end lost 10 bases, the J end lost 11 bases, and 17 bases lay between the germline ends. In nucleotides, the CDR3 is TGTGCCACCTCTCTTAGGACAACGGCTTTCTTT. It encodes CATSLRTTAFF. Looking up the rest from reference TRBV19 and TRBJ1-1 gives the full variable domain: DGGITQSPKYLFRKEGQNVTLSCEQNLNHDAMYWYRQDPGQGLRLIYYSQIVNDFQKGDIAEGYSVSREKKESFPLTVTSAQKNPTAFYLCATSLRTTAFFGQGTRLTVV.

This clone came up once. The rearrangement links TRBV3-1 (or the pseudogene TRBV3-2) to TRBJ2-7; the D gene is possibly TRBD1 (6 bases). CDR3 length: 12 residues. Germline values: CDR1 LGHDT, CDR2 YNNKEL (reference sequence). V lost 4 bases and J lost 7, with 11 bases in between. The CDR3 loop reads CASSLQGREQYF. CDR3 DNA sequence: TGTGCCAGCAGCCTACAGGGAAGGGAGCAGTACTTC.

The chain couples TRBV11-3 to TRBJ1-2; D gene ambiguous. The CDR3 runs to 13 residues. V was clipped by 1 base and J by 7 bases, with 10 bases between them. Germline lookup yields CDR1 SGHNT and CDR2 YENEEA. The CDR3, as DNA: TGTGCCAGCAGCTTAGGGCAGTGGAGTGGCTACACCTTC. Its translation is CASSLGQWSGYTF.

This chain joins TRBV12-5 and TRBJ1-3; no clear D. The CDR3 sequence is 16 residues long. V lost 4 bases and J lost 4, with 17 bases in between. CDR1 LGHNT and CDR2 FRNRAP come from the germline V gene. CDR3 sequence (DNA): TGTGCTAGTGGTTCCCAATCGAGTCTGGGCGGAAACACCATATATTTT. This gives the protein CASGSQSSLGGNTIYF.

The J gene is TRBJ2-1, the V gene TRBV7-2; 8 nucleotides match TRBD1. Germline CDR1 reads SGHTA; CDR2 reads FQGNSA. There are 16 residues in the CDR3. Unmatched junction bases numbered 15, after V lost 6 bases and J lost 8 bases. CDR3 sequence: CASRPPGQGRGYEQFF. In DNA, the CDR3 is TGTGCCAGCAGGCCTCCAGGACAGGGTAGGGGCTATGAGCAGTTCTTC.

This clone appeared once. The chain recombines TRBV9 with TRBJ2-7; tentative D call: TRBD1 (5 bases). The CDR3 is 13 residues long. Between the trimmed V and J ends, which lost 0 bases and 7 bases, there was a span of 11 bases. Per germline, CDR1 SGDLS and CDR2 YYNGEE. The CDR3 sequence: CASSVANSGEQYF. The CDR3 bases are TGTGCCAGCAGCGTAGCTAATTCAGGGGAGCAGTACTTC.

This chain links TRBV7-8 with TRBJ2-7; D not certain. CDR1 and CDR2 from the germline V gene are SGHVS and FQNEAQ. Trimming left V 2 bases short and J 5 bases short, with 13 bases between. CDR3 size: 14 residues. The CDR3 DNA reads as TGTGCCAGCAGCTTAAGGCTAGAGTTTGACGAGCAGTACTTC. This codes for CASSLRLEFDEQYF.

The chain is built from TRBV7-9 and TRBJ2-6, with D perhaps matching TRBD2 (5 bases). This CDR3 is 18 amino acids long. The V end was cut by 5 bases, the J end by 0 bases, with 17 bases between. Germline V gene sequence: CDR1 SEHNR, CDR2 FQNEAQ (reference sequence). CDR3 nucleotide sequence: TGTGCCAGCAGCCGCGGAGGCGGCCGTTTCTCTGGGGCCAACGTCCTGACTTTC. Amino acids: CASSRGGGRFSGANVLTF.

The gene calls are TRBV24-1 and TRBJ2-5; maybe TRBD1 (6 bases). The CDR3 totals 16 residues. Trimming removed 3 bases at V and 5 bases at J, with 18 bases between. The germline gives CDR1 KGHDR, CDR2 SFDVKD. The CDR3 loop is CATSDARQVLGETQYF. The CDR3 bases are TGTGCCACCAGTGATGCCCGACAGGTGCTGGGGGAGACCCAGTACTTC.

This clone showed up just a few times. CDR3 in amino acids: CATTPSGTWGDTQYF. The CDR3 bases are TGTGCCACTACACCGAGCGGAACTTGGGGAGATACGCAGTATTTT. This chain connects TRBV19 to TRBJ2-3; D may be TRBD2 (5 bases). Germline CDR1 reads LNHDA; CDR2 reads SQIVND (reference sequence). CDR3 length: 15 amino acids. V was pared by 10 bases and J by 5 bases, with 22 bases between. The complete variable domain, with remaining parts taken from reference TRBV19 and TRBJ2-3, reads DGGITQSPKYLFRKEGQNVTLSCEQNLNHDAMYWYRQDPGQGLRLIYYSQIVNDFQKGDIAEGYSVSREKKESFPLTVTSAQKNPTAFYLCATTPSGTWGDTQYFGPGTRLTVL.

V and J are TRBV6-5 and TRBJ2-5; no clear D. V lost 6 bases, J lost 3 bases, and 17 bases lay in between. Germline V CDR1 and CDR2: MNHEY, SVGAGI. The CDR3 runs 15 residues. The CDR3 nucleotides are TGTGCCAGCAGCCTTCTCTCCCCTGGCAAAGAGACCCAGTACTTC. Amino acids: CASSLLSPGKETQYF.

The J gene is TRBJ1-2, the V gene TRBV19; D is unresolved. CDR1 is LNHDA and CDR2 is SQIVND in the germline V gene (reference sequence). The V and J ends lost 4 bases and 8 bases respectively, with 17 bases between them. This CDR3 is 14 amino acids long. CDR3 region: CASSRADQAKGYTF. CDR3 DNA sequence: TGTGCCAGTAGTAGGGCAGACCAGGCAAAGGGCTACACCTTC.

Here the CDR3 reads CASSPQGDPRDGYTF. CDR3 coding DNA: TGCGCCAGCAGCCCGCAGGGGGACCCAAGGGATGGCTACACCTTC. This chain connects TRBV4-1 to TRBJ1-2; TRBD1 aligns across 7 bases. The CDR3 is 15 residues long. Trimming at V came to 4 bases and at J to 6 bases, leaving 11 bases not matched to a gene. The V gene's germline CDR1 is MGHRA and CDR2 YSYEKL.

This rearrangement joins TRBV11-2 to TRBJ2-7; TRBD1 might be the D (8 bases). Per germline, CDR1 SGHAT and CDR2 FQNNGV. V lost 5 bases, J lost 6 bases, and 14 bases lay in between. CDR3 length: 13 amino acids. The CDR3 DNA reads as TGTGCCAGCAGCCCAACAGGGGGGGTCGAGCAGTACTTC. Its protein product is CASSPTGGVEQYF.

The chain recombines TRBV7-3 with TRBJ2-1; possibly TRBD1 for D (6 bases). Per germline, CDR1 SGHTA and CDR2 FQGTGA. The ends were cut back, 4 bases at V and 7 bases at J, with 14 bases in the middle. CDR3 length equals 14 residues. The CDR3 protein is CASSSGWGQNEQFF. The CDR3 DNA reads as TGTGCCAGCAGCTCAGGTTGGGGGCAGAATGAGCAGTTCTTC. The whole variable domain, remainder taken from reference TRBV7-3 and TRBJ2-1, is GAGVSQTPSNKVTEKGKYVELRCDPISGHTALYWYRQSLGQGPEFLIYFQGTGAADDSGLPNDRFFAVRPEGSVSTLKIQRTERGDSAVYLCASSSGWGQNEQFFGPGTRLTVL.

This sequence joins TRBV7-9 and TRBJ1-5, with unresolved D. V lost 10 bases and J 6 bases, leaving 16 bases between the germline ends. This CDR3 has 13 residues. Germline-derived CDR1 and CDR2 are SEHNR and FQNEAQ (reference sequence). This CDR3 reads CATSGTVGQPQHF. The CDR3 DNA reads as TGTGCCACCTCCGGCACAGTTGGTCAGCCCCAGCATTTT.

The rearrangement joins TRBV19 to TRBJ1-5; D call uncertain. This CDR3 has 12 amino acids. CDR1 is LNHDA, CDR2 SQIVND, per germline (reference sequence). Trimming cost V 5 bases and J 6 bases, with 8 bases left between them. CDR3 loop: CASSLEGQPQHF. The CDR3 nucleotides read TGTGCCAGTAGTCTCGAGGGTCAGCCCCAGCATTTT.

This CDR3 is CASSPRDKGDTQYF. CDR3 in DNA: TGCGCCAGCAGCCCACGGGACAAGGGAGATACGCAGTATTTT. The V and J genes are TRBV5-1 and TRBJ2-3; TRBD1 is a possible D gene (6 bases). CDR3 size: 14 residues. V lost 4 bases, J lost 5 bases, and 14 bases lay in between. Germline CDR1 SGHRS, CDR2 YFSETQ.

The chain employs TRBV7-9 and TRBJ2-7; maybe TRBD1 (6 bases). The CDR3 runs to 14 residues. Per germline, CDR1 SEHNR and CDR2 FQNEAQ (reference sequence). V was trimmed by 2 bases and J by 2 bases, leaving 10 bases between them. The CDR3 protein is CASSLTGHPYEQYF. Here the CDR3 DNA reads TGTGCCAGCAGCTTAACGGGACATCCCTACGAGCAGTACTTC. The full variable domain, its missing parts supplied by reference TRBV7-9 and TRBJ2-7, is DTGVSQNPRHKITKRGQNVTFRCDPISEHNRLYWYRQTLGQGPEFLTYFQNEAQLEKSRLLSDRFSAERPKGSFSTLEIQRTEQGDSAMYLCASSLTGHPYEQYFGPGTRLTVT.

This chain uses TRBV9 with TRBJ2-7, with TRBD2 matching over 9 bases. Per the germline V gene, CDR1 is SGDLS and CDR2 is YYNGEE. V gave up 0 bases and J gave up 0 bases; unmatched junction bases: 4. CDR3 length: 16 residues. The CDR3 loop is CASSVEAGGSSYEQYF. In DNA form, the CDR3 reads TGTGCCAGCAGCGTAGAGGCGGGAGGGAGCTCCTACGAGCAGTACTTC.

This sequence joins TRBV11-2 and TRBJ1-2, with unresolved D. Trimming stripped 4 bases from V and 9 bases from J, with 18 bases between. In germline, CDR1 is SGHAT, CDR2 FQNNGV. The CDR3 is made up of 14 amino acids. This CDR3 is CASSSYPIRVSYTF. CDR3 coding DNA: TGTGCCAGCAGCTCATACCCGATCCGGGTAAGCTACACCTTC.

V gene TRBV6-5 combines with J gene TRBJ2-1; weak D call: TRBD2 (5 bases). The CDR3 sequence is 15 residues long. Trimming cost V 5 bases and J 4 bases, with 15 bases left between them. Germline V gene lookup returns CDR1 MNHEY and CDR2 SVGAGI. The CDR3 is CASSNSVAGYNEQFF. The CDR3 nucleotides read TGTGCCAGCAGTAATAGCGTAGCTGGTTACAATGAGCAGTTCTTC.

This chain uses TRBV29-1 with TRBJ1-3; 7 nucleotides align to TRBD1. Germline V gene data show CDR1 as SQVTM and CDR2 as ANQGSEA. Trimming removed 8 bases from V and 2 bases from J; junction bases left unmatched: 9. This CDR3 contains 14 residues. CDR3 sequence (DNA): TGCAGCTCAAGTCCAGACAGGGCTGGAAACACCATATATTTT. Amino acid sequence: CSSSPDRAGNTIYF. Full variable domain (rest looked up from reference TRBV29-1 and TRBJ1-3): SAVISQKPSRDICQRGTSLTIQCQVDSQVTMMFWYRQQPGQSLTLIATANQGSEATYESGFVIDKFPISRPNLTFSTLTVSNMSPEDSSIYLCSSSPDRAGNTIYFGEGSWLTVV.